The present entry profiles one T cell receptor (beta chain) with its context. Its matching antigen is unknown. The germline V and J ends were trimmed by 5 bases and 7 bases, with 23 bases remaining between them. Germline-derived CDR1 and CDR2 are LGHNA and YNFKEQ. The CDR3 extends over 16 amino acids. This specimen comes from a study of T cell responses to AZD1222 COVID-19 vaccine. Libraries were prepared by immunoSEQ multiplex PCR; TCRdb keeps only in-frame clonotypes and omits some of them. The data show tens of thousands of clones, with less than 90% seen just once and around a quarter held by the top ten. Study-wide points: Regions left unmutated in variants are reportedly the target of nearly half of spike-specific TCRs. In all cases, repertoires were sampled only after the peak T cell response.

The chain links TRBV4-2 to TRBJ1-1, with D perhaps TRBD1 (6 bases). This receptor was taken from an adult who received the AZD1222 COVID-19 vaccine. The source was peripheral blood, collected 28 days after the second AZD1222 dose. The CDR3 is CASSYTAQGSYSEAFF. The CDR3 nucleotides are TGTGCCAGCAGCTATACAGCACAGGGATCATATAGTGAAGCTTTCTTT.